This TCR beta chain was identified in a study of T cell repertoires in cytomegalovirus infection. In the study overall: Recently identified HLA-C-restricted and well-studied HLA-B-restricted CMV epitopes were used. Indicated by public TCR beta signatures were CMV infection and matching HLA type. Overall study findings and caveats: Dominant in the ex vivo response were TCR beta clonotypes restricted by HLA-C and specific for CMV.

Germline V gene data show CDR1 as SGHTA and CDR2 as FQGTGA. With 1 base removed from V and 0 bases from J, the gap between germline ends came to 8 bases. The CDR3 totals 15 residues. This clonotype was seen more than once but under ten times. Antigen specificity is unknown. TCRdb re-analysed the reads in MiXCR, keeping a single row per CDR3 protein. The profile shows tens of thousands of distinct CDR3 sequences, about 18% of them singletons. Source: CD8+ T cells from cultured PBMCs, taken from culture after CMV antigen stimulation. This TCR derives from a human donor in good health (CMV status not recorded). Some clones in this sample may be carry-over from other donors' samples. This chain uses TRBV7-3 with TRBJ2-3, with D possibly being TRBD2 (5 bases). Here the CDR3 reads CASSLNGGSTDTQYF. CDR3 DNA: TGTGCCAGCAGCTTAAATGGAGGCAGCACAGATACGCAGTATTTT. Full variable domain (remainder filled in from reference TRBV7-3 and TRBJ2-3): GAGVSQTPSNKVTEKGKYVELRCDPISGHTALYWYRQSLGQGPEFLIYFQGTGAADDSGLPNDRFFAVRPEGSVSTLKIQRTERGDSAVYLCASSLNGGSTDTQYFGPGTRLTVL.